This T cell receptor (beta chain) was obtained from a study of blood T cells in healthy people across ages. CDR3 length: 14 residues. Germline V gives CDR1 DFQATT, CDR2 SNEGSKA (reference sequence). Trimming left V 0 bases short and J 3 bases short, with 11 bases between. The use of a sample-barcoded 5' primer and a J-beta primer mix characterized a second PCR of about 6 to 12 cycles. TCRdb re-derived calls from the 5' RACE reads in MiXCR, one entry per CDR3 protein. Among more than 900,000 distinct CDR3 sequences listed, roughly a quarter were seen once. Comments on this clonotype: Its antigen remains unknown.

General study results and limits: Changes in expanded clonotypes were possibly confounded, as the CMV status of donors was unknown.

The sample was also reused in another study, on T cells of mothers and their children.

This rearrangement joins TRBV20-1 to TRBJ2-5, with D possibly being TRBD2 (5 bases). The receptor was derived from a girl aged 2 to 10 in good health. The sequenced sample consisted of blood. CDR3 region: CSARDWAGEETQYF. CDR3 coding DNA: TGCAGTGCTAGAGACTGGGCGGGCGAAGAGACCCAGTACTTC.